This entry lists 6 T cell receptor beta chains sequenced from one sample in a study of blood T cells in healthy people across ages. With a J-beta primer mix and a sample-barcoded 5' primer, a second PCR ran roughly 6 to 11 cycles. MiXCR, run by TCRdb on the 5' RACE reads, gives a single entry per CDR3 protein. Among about 1 million distinct CDR3 sequences listed, under 55% were seen once. Sequencing was done on a sample of blood. The receptors were gathered from an older woman in good health.

This sequence joins TRBV6-1 and TRBJ2-1, with 7 bases fitting TRBD2. The trim removed 4 bases at V and 0 bases at J, leaving 6 bases unmatched. Germline loops: CDR1 MNHNS, CDR2 SASEGT. This CDR3 has 16 residues. The CDR3 DNA reads TGTGCCAGCAGTGCACAGCGGGACCGCTCCTACAATGAGCAGTTCTTC. Encoded protein: CASSAQRDRSYNEQFF.

This rearrangement joins TRBV2 to TRBJ2-1; TRBD2 agrees at 12 bases. The germline V gene encodes CDR1 SNHLY and CDR2 FYNNEI. The J segment lost 3 bases and the V segment lost 2 bases, leaving 5 bases of the junction unmatched. CDR3 length equals 17 residues. The CDR3 is CASSEKLTSGSYNEQFF. In DNA, the CDR3 is TGTGCCAGCAGTGAAAAATTGACTAGCGGGAGCTACAATGAGCAGTTCTTC.

The chain employs TRBV7-8 and TRBJ2-1; 7 bases map to TRBD1. The V segment lost 1 base and the J segment 4 bases; nucleotides outside the gene matches: 7. This CDR3 contains 16 residues. CDR1 SGHVS and CDR2 FQNEAQ come from the germline V gene. The CDR3 region is CASSLEVTGSYNEQFF. The CDR3 region has the DNA TGTGCCAGCAGCTTAGAGGTGACAGGGTCATACAATGAGCAGTTCTTC.

The genes are TRBV14 and TRBJ1-1; D is unresolved. V lost 0 bases to trimming and J lost 8 bases, with 10 bases between them. This CDR3 region has 13 residues. Germline V gives CDR1 SGHDN, CDR2 FVKESK. The CDR3 loop reads CASSQEVHREAFF. Here the CDR3 DNA reads TGTGCCAGCAGCCAAGAAGTACACCGGGAAGCTTTCTTT. The full variable domain, completed using reference TRBV14 and TRBJ1-1, is EAGVTQFPSHSVIEKGQTVTLRCDPISGHDNLYWYRRVMGKEIKFLLHFVKESKQDESGMPNNRFLAERTGGTYSTLKVQPAELEDSGVYFCASSQEVHREAFFGQGTRLTVV.

This clonotype was seen more than once but under ten times. The gene calls are TRBV10-3 and TRBJ2-7; D possibly uses TRBD1 or TRBD2 (6 bases each). Germline-derived CDR1 and CDR2 are ENHRY and SYGVKD. V gave up 8 bases and J gave up 1 base, with 15 bases separating them. The CDR3 loop spans 14 amino acids. The CDR3: CAIGFGGSSYEQYF. The CDR3 DNA is TGTGCCATCGGGTTCGGGGGCAGTTCCTACGAGCAGTACTTC.

This clonotype was seen a handful of times. This chain links TRBV7-2 with TRBJ2-5; no reliable D call. The J call could be wrong; TRBJ2-7 is a better fit for the DNA end. This CDR3 is 15 amino acids long. Germline CDR1 reads SGHTA; CDR2 reads FQGNSA. The CDR3 region has the DNA TGTGCCAGCAGCTTAGAGATCGGTCCCTTCTACGAGCAGTACTTC. Amino acids: CASSLEIGPFYEQYF.